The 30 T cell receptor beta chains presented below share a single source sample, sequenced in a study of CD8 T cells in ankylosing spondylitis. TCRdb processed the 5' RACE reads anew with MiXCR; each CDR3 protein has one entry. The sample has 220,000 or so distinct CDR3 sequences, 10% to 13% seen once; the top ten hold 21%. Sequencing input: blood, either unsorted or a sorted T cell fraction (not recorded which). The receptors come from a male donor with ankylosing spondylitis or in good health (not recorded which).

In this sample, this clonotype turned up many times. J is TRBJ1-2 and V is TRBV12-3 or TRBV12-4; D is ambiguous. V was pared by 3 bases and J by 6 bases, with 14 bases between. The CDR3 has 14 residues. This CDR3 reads CASSFPAVSHGYTF. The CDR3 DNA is TGTGCCAGCAGTTTCCCAGCTGTGTCGCATGGCTACACCTTC.

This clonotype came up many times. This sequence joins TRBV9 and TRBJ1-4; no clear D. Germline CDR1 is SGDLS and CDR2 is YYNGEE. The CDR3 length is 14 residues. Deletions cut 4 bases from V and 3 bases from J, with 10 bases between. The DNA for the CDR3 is TGTGCCAGCAGCATCGCGCTTGCTAATGAAAAACTGTTTTTT. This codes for CASSIALANEKLFF.

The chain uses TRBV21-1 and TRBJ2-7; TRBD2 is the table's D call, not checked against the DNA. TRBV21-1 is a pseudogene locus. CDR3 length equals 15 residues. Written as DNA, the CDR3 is TGTGCCAGCAGCAATCTCGACGCGAGTCCCTACGAGCAGTACTTC. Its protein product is CASSNLDASPYEQYF.

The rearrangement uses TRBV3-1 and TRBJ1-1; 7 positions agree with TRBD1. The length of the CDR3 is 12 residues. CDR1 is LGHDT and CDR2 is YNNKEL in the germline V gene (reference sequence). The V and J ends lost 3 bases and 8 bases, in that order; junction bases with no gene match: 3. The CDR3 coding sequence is TGTGCCAGCAGCCAGGCGACAGGGGAAGCTTTCTTT. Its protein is CASSQATGEAFF.

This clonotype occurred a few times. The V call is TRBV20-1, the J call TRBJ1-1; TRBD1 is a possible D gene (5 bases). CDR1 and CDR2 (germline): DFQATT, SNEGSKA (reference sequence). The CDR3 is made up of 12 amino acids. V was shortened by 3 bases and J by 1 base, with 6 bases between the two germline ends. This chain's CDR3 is CSASRENTEAFF. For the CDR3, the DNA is TGCAGTGCTAGCAGGGAGAACACTGAAGCTTTCTTT.

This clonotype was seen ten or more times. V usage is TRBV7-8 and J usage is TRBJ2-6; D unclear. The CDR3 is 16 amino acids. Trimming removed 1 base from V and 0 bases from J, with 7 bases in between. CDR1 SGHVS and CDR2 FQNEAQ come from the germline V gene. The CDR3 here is CASSLVGNSGANVLTF. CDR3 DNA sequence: TGTGCCAGCAGCTTAGTGGGAAACTCTGGGGCCAACGTCCTGACTTTC.

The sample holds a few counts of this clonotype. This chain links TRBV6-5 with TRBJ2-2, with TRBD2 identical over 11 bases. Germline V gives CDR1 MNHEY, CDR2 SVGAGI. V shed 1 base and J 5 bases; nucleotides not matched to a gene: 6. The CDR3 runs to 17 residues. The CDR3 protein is CASSYFSGGARTGELFF. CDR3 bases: TGTGCCAGCAGTTACTTTAGCGGGGGGGCCCGGACCGGGGAGCTGTTTTTT.

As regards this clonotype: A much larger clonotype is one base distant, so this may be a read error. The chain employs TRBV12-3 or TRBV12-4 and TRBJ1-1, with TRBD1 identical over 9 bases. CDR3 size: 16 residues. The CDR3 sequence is CPSSFRTGVRGTEAFF. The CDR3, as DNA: TGTCCCAGCAGTTTTAGGACAGGGGTGCGAGGCACTGAAGCTTTCTTT.

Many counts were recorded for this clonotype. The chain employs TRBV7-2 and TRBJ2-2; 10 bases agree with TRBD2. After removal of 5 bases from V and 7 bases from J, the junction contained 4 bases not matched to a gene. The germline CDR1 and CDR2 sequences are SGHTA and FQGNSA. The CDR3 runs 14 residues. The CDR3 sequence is CASSPRTSGGELFF. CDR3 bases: TGTGCCAGCAGCCCACGGACTAGCGGCGGGGAGCTGTTTTTT.

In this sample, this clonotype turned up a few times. The CDR3 reads CAWKKAPGQASYEQYF. The CDR3 DNA reads TGTGCCTGGAAGAAAGCCCCGGGACAAGCTTCCTACGAGCAGTACTTC. The chain employs TRBV30 and TRBJ2-7, with a possible D match to TRBD1 (6 bases). Between the trimmed V and J ends, which lost 4 bases and 1 base, there was a span of 20 bases. The germline V gene encodes CDR1 GTSNPN and CDR2 SVGIG (reference sequence). This CDR3 is built from 16 residues.

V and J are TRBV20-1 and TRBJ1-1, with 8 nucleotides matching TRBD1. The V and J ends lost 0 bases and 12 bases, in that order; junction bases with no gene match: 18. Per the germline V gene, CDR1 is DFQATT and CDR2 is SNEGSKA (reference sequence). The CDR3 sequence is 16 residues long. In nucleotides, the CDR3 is TGCAGTGCTAGAGATGGTAGCCCAGGATCAGGGGGCGGAACTTTCTTT. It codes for CSARDGSPGSGGGTFF.

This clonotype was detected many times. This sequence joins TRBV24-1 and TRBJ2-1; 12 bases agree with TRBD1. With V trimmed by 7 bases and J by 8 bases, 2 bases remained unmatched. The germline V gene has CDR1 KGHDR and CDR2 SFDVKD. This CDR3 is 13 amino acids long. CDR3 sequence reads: CATRGQGAHEQFF. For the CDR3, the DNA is TGTGCCACCAGGGGACAGGGGGCACATGAGCAGTTCTTC.

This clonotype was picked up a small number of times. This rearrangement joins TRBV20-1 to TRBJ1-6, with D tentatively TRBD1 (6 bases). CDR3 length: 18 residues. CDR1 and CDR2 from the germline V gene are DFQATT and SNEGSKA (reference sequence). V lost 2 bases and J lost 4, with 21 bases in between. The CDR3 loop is CSARPPPSDRTYNSPLHF. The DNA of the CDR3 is TGCAGTGCTAGACCACCCCCATCTGACAGGACGTATAATTCACCCCTCCACTTT.

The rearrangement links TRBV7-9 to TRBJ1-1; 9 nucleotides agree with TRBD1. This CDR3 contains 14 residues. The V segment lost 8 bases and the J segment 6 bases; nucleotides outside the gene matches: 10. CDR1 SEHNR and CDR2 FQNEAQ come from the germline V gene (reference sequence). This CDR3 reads CASGEDRGRAEAFF. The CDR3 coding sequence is TGTGCCAGCGGAGAAGACAGGGGGAGAGCTGAAGCTTTCTTT.

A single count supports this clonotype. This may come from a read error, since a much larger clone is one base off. The CDR3 sequence: CASSPHGGEYNAQFF. The DNA for the CDR3 is TGTGCCAGCAGCCCCCATGGTGGGGAGTACAATGCGCAGTTCTTC. The chain recombines TRBV7-2 with TRBJ2-1; tentative D call: TRBD2 (5 bases). The V gene's germline CDR1 is SGHTA and CDR2 FQGNSA. CDR3 length equals 15 residues.

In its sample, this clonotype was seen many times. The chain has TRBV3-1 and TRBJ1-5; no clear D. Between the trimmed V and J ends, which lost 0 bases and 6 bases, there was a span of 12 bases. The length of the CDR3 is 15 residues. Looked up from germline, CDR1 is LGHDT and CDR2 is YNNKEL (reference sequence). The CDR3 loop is CASSQDRVAGQPQHF. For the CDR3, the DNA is TGTGCCAGCAGCCAAGATCGGGTGGCCGGTCAGCCCCAGCATTTT.

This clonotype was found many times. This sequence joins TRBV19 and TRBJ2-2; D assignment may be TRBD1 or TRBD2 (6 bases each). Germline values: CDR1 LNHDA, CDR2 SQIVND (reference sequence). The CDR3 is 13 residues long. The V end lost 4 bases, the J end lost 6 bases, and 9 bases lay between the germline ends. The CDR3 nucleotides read TGTGCCAGTAGTACGGGGGCCGCCGGGGAGCTGTTTTTT. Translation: CASSTGAAGELFF. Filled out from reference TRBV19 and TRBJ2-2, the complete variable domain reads DGGITQSPKYLFRKEGQNVTLSCEQNLNHDAMYWYRQDPGQGLRLIYYSQIVNDFQKGDIAEGYSVSREKKESFPLTVTSAQKNPTAFYLCASSTGAAGELFFGEGSRLTVL.

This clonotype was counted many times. Here the CDR3 reads CASSRQGDNEKLFF. In DNA form, the CDR3 reads TGCGCCAGCAGCCGTCAAGGGGATAATGAAAAACTGTTTTTT. The chain employs TRBV5-1 and TRBJ1-4; the D gene is possibly TRBD1 (5 bases). CDR3 length equals 14 residues. Germline values: CDR1 SGHRS, CDR2 YFSETQ. With 4 bases removed from V and 4 bases from J, the gap between germline ends came to 11 bases. Full variable domain (remainder filled in from reference TRBV5-1 and TRBJ1-4): KAGVTQTPRYLIKTRGQQVTLSCSPISGHRSVSWYQQTPGQGLQFLFEYFSETQRNKGNFPGRFSGRQFSNSRSEMNVSTLELGDSALYLCASSRQGDNEKLFFGSGTQLSVL.

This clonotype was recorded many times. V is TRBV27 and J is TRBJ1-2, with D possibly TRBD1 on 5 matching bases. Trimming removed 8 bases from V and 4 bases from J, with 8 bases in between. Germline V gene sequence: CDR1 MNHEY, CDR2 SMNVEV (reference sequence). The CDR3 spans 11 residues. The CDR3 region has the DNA TGTGCCAGCGGTGACAGCTATGGCTACACCTTC. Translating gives CASGDSYGYTF.

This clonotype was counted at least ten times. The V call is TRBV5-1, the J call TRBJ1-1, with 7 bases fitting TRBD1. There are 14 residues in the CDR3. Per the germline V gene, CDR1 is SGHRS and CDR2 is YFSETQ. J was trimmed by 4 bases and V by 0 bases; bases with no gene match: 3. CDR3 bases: TGCGCCAGCAGCTTGGATCCAGGGGGCACTGAAGCTTTCTTT. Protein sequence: CASSLDPGGTEAFF. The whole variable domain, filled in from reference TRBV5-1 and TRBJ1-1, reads KAGVTQTPRYLIKTRGQQVTLSCSPISGHRSVSWYQQTPGQGLQFLFEYFSETQRNKGNFPGRFSGRQFSNSRSEMNVSTLELGDSALYLCASSLDPGGTEAFFGQGTRLTVV.

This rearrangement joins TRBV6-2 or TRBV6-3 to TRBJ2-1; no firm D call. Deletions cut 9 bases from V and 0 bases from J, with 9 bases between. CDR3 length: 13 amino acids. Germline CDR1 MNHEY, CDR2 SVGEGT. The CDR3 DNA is TGTGCCAGTCACATGAGCTCCTACAATGAGCAGTTCTTC. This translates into CASHMSSYNEQFF.

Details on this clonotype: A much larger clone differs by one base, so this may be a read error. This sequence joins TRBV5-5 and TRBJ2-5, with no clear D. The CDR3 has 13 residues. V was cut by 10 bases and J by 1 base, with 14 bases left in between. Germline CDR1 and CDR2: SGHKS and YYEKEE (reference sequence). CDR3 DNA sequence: TGTGCCTCCTATAGTCAGATCCAAGAGACCCAGTACTTC. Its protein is CASYSQIQETQYF.

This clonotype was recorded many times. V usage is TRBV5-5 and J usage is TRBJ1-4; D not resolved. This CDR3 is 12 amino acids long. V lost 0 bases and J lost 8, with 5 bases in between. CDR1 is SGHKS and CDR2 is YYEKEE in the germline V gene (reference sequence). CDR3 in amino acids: CASSLVQEKLFF. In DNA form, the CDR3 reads TGTGCCAGCAGCTTGGTACAAGAAAAACTGTTTTTT.

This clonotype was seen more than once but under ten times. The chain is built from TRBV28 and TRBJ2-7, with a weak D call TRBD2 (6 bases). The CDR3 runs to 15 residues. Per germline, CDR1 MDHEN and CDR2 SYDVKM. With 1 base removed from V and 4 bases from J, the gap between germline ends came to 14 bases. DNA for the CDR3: TGTGCCAGCAGTTTATTTGGGAGGACCAATTACGAGCAGTACTTC. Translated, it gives CASSLFGRTNYEQYF.

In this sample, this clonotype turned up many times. CDR3 nucleotide sequence: TGCGCCAGCAGCTTGAGTAGAATACCCCAAGAGACCCAGTACTTC. It encodes CASSLSRIPQETQYF. The chain uses TRBV5-1 and TRBJ2-5; D is undetermined. The CDR3 spans 15 residues. Looked up from germline, CDR1 is SGHRS and CDR2 is YFSETQ. V was trimmed by 1 base and J by 1 base, leaving 11 bases between them.

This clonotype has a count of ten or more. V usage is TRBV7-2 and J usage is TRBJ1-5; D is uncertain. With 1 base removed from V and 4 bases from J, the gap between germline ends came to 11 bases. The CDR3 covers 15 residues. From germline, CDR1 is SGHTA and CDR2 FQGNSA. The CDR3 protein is CASSLEPAANQPQHF. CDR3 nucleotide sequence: TGTGCCAGCAGCTTAGAGCCGGCGGCTAATCAGCCCCAGCATTTT.

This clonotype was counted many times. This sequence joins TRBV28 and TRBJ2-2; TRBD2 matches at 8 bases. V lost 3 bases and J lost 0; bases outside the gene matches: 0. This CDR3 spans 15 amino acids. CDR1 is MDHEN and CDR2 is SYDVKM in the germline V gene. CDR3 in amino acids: CASSLGLANTGELFF. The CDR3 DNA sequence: TGTGCCAGCAGTTTGGGACTAGCGAACACCGGGGAGCTGTTTTTT.

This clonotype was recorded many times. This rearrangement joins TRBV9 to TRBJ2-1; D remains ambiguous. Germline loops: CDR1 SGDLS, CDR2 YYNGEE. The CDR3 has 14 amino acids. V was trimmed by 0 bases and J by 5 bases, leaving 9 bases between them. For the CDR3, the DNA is TGTGCCAGCAGCGTAGGGCAGAGTCACAATGAGCAGTTCTTC. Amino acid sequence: CASSVGQSHNEQFF.

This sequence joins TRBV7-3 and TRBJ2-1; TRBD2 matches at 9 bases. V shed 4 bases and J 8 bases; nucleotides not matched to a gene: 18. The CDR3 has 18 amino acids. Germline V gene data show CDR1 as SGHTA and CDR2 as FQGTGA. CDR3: CASSSTTPGLALPHEQFF. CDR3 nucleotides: TGTGCCAGCAGCTCAACTACCCCGGGACTAGCCCTTCCCCATGAGCAGTTCTTC.

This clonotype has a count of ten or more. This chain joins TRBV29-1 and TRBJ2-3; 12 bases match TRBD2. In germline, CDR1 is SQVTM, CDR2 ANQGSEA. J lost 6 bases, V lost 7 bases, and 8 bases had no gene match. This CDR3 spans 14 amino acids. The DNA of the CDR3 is TGCAGCGCCCGGACTAGCGGGGCTGGGGATACGCAGTATTTT. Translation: CSARTSGAGDTQYF.